This T cell receptor (beta chain) was obtained from a study of shared clonotypes between healthy human individuals. About the research overall: Researchers assigned three CD4 naive, three CD4 memory, two CD8 naive and one CD8 memory plate to each donor.

Division of CD4+ cells produced a CD45RA+ naive subset and a CD45RA-negative memory subset. For sorted subsets, about 200 ng DNA per replicate equaled 30,000 or so T cell genomes. Assay: immunoSEQ multiplex PCR; the TCRdb copy retains only in-frame clones and omits some. The repertoire holds over a million clones, with approximately 98% as singletons. The specimen was naive CD4+ T cells sorted from blood. Subset noted: CD45RA+ positively selected. The TCR originated in a man aged 30 to 39 in good health.

The chain's CDR3 is CSVGRDRGIGELFF. CDR3 DNA sequence: TGCAGCGTTGGGAGGGACAGGGGGATCGGGGAGCTGTTTTTT. This chain connects TRBV29-1 to TRBJ2-2; 11 bases map to TRBD1. Germline values: CDR1 SQVTM, CDR2 ANQGSEA. The CDR3 loop spans 14 amino acids. V shed 4 bases, J shed 7 bases, and the junction held 5 bases outside the gene matches.